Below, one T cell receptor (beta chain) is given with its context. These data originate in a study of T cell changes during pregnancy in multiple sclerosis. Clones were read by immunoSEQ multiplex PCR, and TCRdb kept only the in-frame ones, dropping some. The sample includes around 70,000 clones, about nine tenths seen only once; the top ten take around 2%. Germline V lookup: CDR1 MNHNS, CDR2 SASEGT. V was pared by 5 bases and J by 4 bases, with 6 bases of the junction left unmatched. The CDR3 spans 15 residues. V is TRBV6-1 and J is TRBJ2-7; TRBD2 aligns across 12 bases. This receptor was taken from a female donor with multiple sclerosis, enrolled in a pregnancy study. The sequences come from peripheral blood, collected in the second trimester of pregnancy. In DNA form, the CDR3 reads TGTGCCAGCAGTACACTAGCGGGAGGTTCATACGAGCAGTACTTC. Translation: CASSTLAGGSYEQYF.